The 14 T cell receptor beta chains below all came from one sample that was sequenced in a study of blood T cell repertoires in COVID-19. TCRdb's table, derived via immunoSEQ multiplex PCR, lists solely in-frame clones and lacks some. Among 200,000 to 250,000 clones listed, 80% were seen once. What was sequenced was peripheral blood. Source of these receptors: a woman aged 70 to 79 with acute or convalescent COVID-19.

CDR3 loop: CASSPRSSSGNTIYF. CDR3 coding DNA: TGTGCCAGCTCACCCCGTTCGAGCTCTGGAAACACCATATATTTT. V usage is TRBV18 and J usage is TRBJ1-3; no reliable D call. The CDR3 is made up of 15 amino acids. V was trimmed by 3 bases and J by 0 bases, leaving 9 bases between them. Germline V gene sequence: CDR1 KGHSH, CDR2 LQKENI.

The chain couples TRBV30 to TRBJ2-2; possibly TRBD1 for D (5 bases). The CDR3 has 16 residues. Germline assignment: CDR1 GTSNPN and CDR2 SVGIG (reference sequence). V lost 0 bases and J lost 7, with 18 bases in between. CDR3 sequence reads: CAWSVVRALNGGELFF. CDR3 nucleotide sequence: TGTGCCTGGAGTGTGGTCAGGGCCCTAAACGGCGGGGAGCTGTTTTTT.

The sample holds a few counts of this clone. This chain links TRBV30 with TRBJ2-3; D is perhaps TRBD2 (5 bases). The CDR3 totals 13 residues. Deletions cut 4 bases from V and 4 bases from J, with 12 bases between. From germline, CDR1 is GTSNPN and CDR2 SVGIG (reference sequence). Here the CDR3 DNA reads TGTGCCTGGAATAGGAGGCGCGCAGATACGCAGTATTTT. This translates into CAWNRRRADTQYF. The full variable domain, completed using reference TRBV30 and TRBJ2-3, is SQTIHQWPATLVQPVGSPLSLECTVEGTSNPNLYWYRQAAGRGLQLLFYSVGIGQISSEVPQNLSASRPQDRQFILSSKKLLLSDSGFYLCAWNRRRADTQYFGPGTRLTVL.

J is TRBJ2-3 and V is TRBV7-9, with 8 bases identical to TRBD1. CDR1 is SEHNR and CDR2 is FQNEAQ in the germline V gene (reference sequence). The CDR3 has 15 amino acids. V was clipped by 4 bases and J by 4 bases; unmatched bases: 7. The CDR3: CASSSGGESSDTQYF. In DNA, the CDR3 is TGTGCCAGCAGCTCAGGGGGCGAAAGCTCAGATACGCAGTATTTT.

This chain joins TRBV6-5 and TRBJ1-4; D gene unclear. The CDR3 totals 15 residues. Germline CDR1 is MNHEY and CDR2 is SVGAGI. V lost 5 bases and J 7 bases, leaving 17 bases between the germline ends. For the CDR3, the DNA is TGTGCCAGCAGTCTCGACTTAAGTCGGAGTGAAAAACTGTTTTTT. Amino acids: CASSLDLSRSEKLFF.

This clone was detected a few times. The chain employs TRBV30 and TRBJ1-3; 7 bases align to TRBD1. Trimming removed 6 bases from V and 2 bases from J; junction bases left unmatched: 4. The CDR3 sequence is 13 residues long. Germline loops: CDR1 GTSNPN, CDR2 SVGIG (reference sequence). The CDR3 DNA reads as TGTGCCTGCCCCCAGGGGGCTGGAAACACCATATATTTT. It codes for CACPQGAGNTIYF.

The chain couples TRBV9 to TRBJ1-6, with TRBD1 matching 10 bases. There are 19 residues in the CDR3. The germline V gene has CDR1 SGDLS and CDR2 YYNGEE. J lost 7 bases, V lost 4 bases, and 17 bases had no gene match. As DNA, the CDR3 is TGTGCCAGCAGCCCGAGGCCAGTCCGGGGACAGGGGAACAATTCACCCCTCCACTTT. Translating it yields CASSPRPVRGQGNNSPLHF.

The chain joins TRBV24-1 to TRBJ2-1, with 9 bases that match TRBD2. Per the germline V gene, CDR1 is KGHDR and CDR2 is SFDVKD. This CDR3 has 16 amino acids. V was pared by 7 bases and J by 10 bases, with 16 bases of the junction left unmatched. The chain's CDR3 is CATSSRGAGGSGEQFF. CDR3 nucleotides: TGTGCCACCAGCTCTAGGGGAGCGGGGGGTAGCGGGGAGCAGTTCTTC.

The chain is built from TRBV29-1 and TRBJ1-2; 7 bases align to TRBD1. CDR1 and CDR2 (germline): SQVTM, ANQGSEA. With 7 bases clipped from V and 1 base from J, the junction kept 18 bases outside the gene matches. This CDR3 is built from 17 residues. Here the CDR3 DNA reads TGCAGCGGACGTATGGGTTACCGGGACAGCTTTAACTATGGCTACACCTTC. Its protein is CSGRMGYRDSFNYGYTF.

The chain links TRBV18 to TRBJ2-7; 9 bases are shared with TRBD1. V was clipped by 2 bases and J by 3 bases; unmatched bases: 5. This CDR3 contains 15 residues. Germline V gene sequence: CDR1 KGHSH, CDR2 LQKENI. In DNA form, the CDR3 reads TGTGCCAGCTCACCAGACAAGACAGGGGGCTACGAGCAGTACTTC. As protein: CASSPDKTGGYEQYF. Full variable domain (outside the CDR3, taken from reference TRBV18 and TRBJ2-7): NAGVMQNPRHLVRRRGQEARLRCSPMKGHSHVYWYRQLPEEGLKFMVYLQKENIIDESGMPKERFSAEFPKEGPSILRIQQVVRGDSAAYFCASSPDKTGGYEQYFGPGTRLTVT.

This chain uses TRBV10-2 with TRBJ2-3, with 10 bases fitting TRBD2. This CDR3 is built from 13 residues. V dropped 8 bases and J dropped 4; count of bases not matched to a gene: 3. Germline V gene lookup returns CDR1 WSHSY and CDR2 SAAADI. The CDR3 DNA follows: TGCGCCAGCCGGAGCGGGGGGGCAGATACGCAGTATTTT. This translates into CASRSGGADTQYF.

This clone has a single count. The chain uses TRBV5-1 and TRBJ2-5; 8 nucleotides match TRBD1. The V and J ends lost 4 bases and 3 bases, in that order; junction bases with no gene match: 5. The germline V gene has CDR1 SGHRS and CDR2 YFSETQ. The CDR3 covers 14 residues. CDR3 protein: CASSIGQGKETQYF. CDR3 DNA sequence: TGCGCCAGCAGCATCGGACAGGGAAAAGAGACCCAGTACTTC.

This clone showed up just a few times. V and J are TRBV5-1 and TRBJ1-4; TRBD1 aligns across 7 bases. J was trimmed by 7 bases and V by 2 bases; bases with no gene match: 14. The CDR3 runs 17 residues. Per the germline V gene, CDR1 is SGHRS and CDR2 is YFSETQ. CDR3 DNA sequence: TGCGCCAGCAGCTTCAACCCCCCAACAGGGGCCGGTGAAAAACTGTTTTTT. Protein sequence: CASSFNPPTGAGEKLFF.

V usage is TRBV5-1 and J usage is TRBJ2-7; D remains unclear. The CDR3 is 14 residues long. With 0 bases removed from V and 5 bases from J, the gap between germline ends came to 12 bases. The germline gives CDR1 SGHRS, CDR2 YFSETQ. The CDR3 is CASSLVGSRDEQYF. The CDR3, as DNA: TGCGCCAGCAGCTTGGTGGGTTCTCGGGACGAGCAGTACTTC.